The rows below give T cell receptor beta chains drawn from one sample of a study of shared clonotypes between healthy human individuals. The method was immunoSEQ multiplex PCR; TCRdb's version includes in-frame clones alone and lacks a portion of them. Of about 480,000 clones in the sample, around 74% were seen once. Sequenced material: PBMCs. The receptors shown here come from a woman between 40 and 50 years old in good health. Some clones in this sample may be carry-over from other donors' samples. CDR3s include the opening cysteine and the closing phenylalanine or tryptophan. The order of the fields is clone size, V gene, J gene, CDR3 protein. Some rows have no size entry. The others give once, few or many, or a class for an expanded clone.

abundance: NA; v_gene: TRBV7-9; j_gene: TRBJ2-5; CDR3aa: CASSLGTGRETQYF
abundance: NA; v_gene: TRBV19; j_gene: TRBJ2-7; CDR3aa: CASTPGSGTFYEQYF
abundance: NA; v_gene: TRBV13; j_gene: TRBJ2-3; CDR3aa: CASSAGLAGLTDTQYF
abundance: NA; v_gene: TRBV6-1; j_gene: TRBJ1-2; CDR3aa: CASTRLVRGDYGYTF
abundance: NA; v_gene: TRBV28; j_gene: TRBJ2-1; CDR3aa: CASSLWTGQFF
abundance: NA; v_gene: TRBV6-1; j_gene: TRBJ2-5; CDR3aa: CASSAGGQETQYF
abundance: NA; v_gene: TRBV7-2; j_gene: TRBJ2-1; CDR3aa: CASSSYGTRPPNEQFF
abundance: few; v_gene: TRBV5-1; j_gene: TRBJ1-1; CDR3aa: CASSEGFNTEAFF
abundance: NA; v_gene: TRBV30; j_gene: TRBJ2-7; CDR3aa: CAGYRGNEQYF
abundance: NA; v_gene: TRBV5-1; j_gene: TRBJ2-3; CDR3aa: CASSETGPRTDTQYF